The clone carrying this T cell receptor (beta chain) was seen a few times. The source of the sample is a study of blood T cell repertoires in COVID-19. Study summary: T cells, B-cell-depleted T cells, or PBMCs supplied cDNA or gDNA.

Libraries were prepared by immunoSEQ multiplex PCR; TCRdb keeps only in-frame clonotypes and omits some of them. The sample has under 30,000 clones, 86% seen once. The germline V gene has CDR1 MNHEY and CDR2 SVGEGT. Trimming stripped 4 bases from V and 6 bases from J, with 12 bases between. This CDR3 has 13 residues. This receptor was taken from a human donor with acute or convalescent COVID-19. The donor label of this sample is uncertain. The sequenced sample consisted of peripheral blood. This chain joins TRBV6-2 or TRBV6-3 and TRBJ1-2; TRBD1 is a possible D gene (5 bases). CDR3 in DNA: TGTGCCAGCAGTTGGCAGGGTATTGATGGCTACACCTTC. This gives the protein CASSWQGIDGYTF.